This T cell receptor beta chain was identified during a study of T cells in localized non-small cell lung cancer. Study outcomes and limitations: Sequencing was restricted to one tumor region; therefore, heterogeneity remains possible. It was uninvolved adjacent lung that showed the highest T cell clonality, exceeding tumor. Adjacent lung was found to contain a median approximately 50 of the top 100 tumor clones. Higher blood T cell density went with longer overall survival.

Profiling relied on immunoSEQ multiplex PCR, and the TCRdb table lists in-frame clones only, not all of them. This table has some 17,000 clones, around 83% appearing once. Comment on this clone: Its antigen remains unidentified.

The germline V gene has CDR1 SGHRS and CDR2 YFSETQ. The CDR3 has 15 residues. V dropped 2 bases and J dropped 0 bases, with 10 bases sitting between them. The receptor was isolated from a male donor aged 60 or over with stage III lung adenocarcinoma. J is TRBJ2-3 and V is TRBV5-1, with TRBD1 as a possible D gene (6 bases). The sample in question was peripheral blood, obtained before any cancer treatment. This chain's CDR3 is CASSLQGSSTDTQYF. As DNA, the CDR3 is TGCGCCAGCAGCTTACAGGGATCTAGCACAGATACGCAGTATTTT.